The next 11 T cell receptor beta chains were all read from a single sample in a study of Graves' ophthalmopathy and Graves' hyperthyroidism. The TCR beta CDR3 regions underwent amplification from RNA transcripts. First-round RT-PCR relied on HTBI primers, and a second-round multiplex PCR came next. TCRdb itself ran the multiplex PCR reads through MiXCR, one entry per CDR3 protein. The data hold roughly 160,000 distinct CDR3 sequences, with approximately 40% observed a single time. The sample comprised peripheral blood. These TCRs come from a middle-aged woman with Graves' ophthalmopathy.

This clonotype was seen ten or more times. V usage is TRBV7-9 and J usage is TRBJ1-1, with D hard to call. CDR1 is SEHNR, CDR2 FQNEAQ, per germline (reference sequence). V was cut by 6 bases and J by 7 bases, with 12 bases left in between. The CDR3 length is 12 residues. The CDR3 spells CASSQGRIEAFF. The DNA for the CDR3 is TGTGCCAGCAGTCAAGGACGGATTGAAGCTTTCTTT.

The genes are TRBV6-1 and TRBJ2-5; maybe TRBD2 (6 bases). This CDR3 region has 13 residues. Germline V gene data show CDR1 as MNHNS and CDR2 as SASEGT. The ends were cut back, 7 bases at V and 2 bases at J, with 11 bases in the middle. The chain's CDR3 is CASTHRGQETQYF. In DNA, the CDR3 is TGTGCCAGCACCCATCGGGGGCAAGAGACCCAGTACTTC.

This rearrangement joins TRBV11-1 to TRBJ2-5; D tentatively fits TRBD1 or TRBD2 (5 bases each). This CDR3 contains 17 residues. V lost 7 bases, J lost 4 bases, and 25 bases lay in between. The germline V gene has CDR1 SGHAT and CDR2 FQDESV (reference sequence). CDR3 loop: CASTPTWGQGVLETQYF. As DNA, the CDR3 is TGTGCCAGCACCCCAACGTGGGGCCAGGGAGTATTAGAGACCCAGTACTTC.

This rearrangement joins TRBV12-3 or TRBV12-4 to TRBJ1-1, with D possibly matching TRBD1 (5 bases). The CDR3 runs to 16 residues. V was trimmed by 5 bases and J by 1 base, leaving 17 bases between them. Here the CDR3 DNA reads TGTGCCAGCAGTCGGCAGGTAGGGGCTAAGAACACTGAAGCTTTCTTT. It yields the protein CASSRQVGAKNTEAFF.

This clonotype was counted at least ten times. The chain uses TRBV28 and TRBJ1-5; D is uncertain. Germline V lookup: CDR1 MDHEN, CDR2 SYDVKM. CDR3 length: 14 residues. The V end lost 2 bases, the J end lost 3 bases, and 8 bases lay between the germline ends. CDR3 region: CASSLLTVNQPQHF. The DNA of the CDR3 is TGTGCCAGCAGTTTACTTACAGTCAATCAGCCCCAGCATTTT.

The chain carries TRBV29-1 and TRBJ1-3, with TRBD1 matching 7 bases. This CDR3 contains 13 residues. CDR1 is SQVTM and CDR2 is ANQGSEA in the germline V gene. Unmatched junction bases numbered 4, after V lost 5 bases and J lost 3 bases. The CDR3 reads CSVYRDSGNTIYF. In DNA, the CDR3 is TGCAGCGTTTACCGGGACAGTGGAAACACCATATATTTT. Supplemented by reference TRBV29-1 and TRBJ1-3, the full variable domain reads SAVISQKPSRDICQRGTSLTIQCQVDSQVTMMFWYRQQPGQSLTLIATANQGSEATYESGFVIDKFPISRPNLTFSTLTVSNMSPEDSSIYLCSVYRDSGNTIYFGEGSWLTVV.

This clonotype was detected ten times or more. The gene calls are TRBV29-1 and TRBJ2-5; a weak D match, TRBD2 (5 bases). The CDR3 has 14 residues. The germline gives CDR1 SQVTM, CDR2 ANQGSEA. V dropped 1 base and J dropped 3 bases, with 12 bases sitting between them. The CDR3 DNA is TGCAGCGTTGAAGGACCGGGGTTTAAAGAGACCCAGTACTTC. Residues: CSVEGPGFKETQYF.

This clonotype has ten or more counts. A much more abundant neighbour one base away suggests this may be a read error. The rearrangement links TRBV2 to TRBJ1-6; the D is unclear. This CDR3 is 15 amino acids long. The germline V gene has CDR1 SNHLY and CDR2 FYNNEI. CDR3 protein: CASRKSGRENSPPHF. In DNA, the CDR3 is TGTGCCAGCAGGAAATCCGGACGGGAAAATTCACCCCCCCACTTT.

This clonotype was seen repeatedly, ten times or more. J is TRBJ1-6 and V is TRBV12-3 or TRBV12-4, with D unresolved. The V end lost 5 bases, the J end lost 4 bases, and 6 bases lay between the germline ends. The CDR3 has 13 amino acids. Here the CDR3 reads CASSPYYNSPLHF. Written as DNA, the CDR3 is TGTGCCAGCAGTCCCTATTATAATTCACCCCTCCACTTT.

This clonotype was observed at least ten times. The rearrangement joins TRBV6-1 to TRBJ1-1; D remains unclear. Deletions cut 1 base from V and 1 base from J, with 10 bases between. The CDR3 consists of 15 residues. Germline CDR1 and CDR2: MNHNS and SASEGT. The CDR3 spells CASSEGGNRNTEAFF. The CDR3 coding sequence is TGTGCCAGCAGTGAAGGAGGTAACAGGAACACTGAAGCTTTCTTT.

This clonotype came up many times. The chain employs TRBV9 and TRBJ1-5; D is perhaps TRBD1 (6 bases). Germline V gene sequence: CDR1 SGDLS, CDR2 YYNGEE. The CDR3 has 15 residues. The V gene lost 2 bases and the J gene lost 10 bases, with 19 bases spanning the gap. CDR3 sequence (DNA): TGTGCCAGCAGCGTGGGGGGCAGCCCCACAGAACCCCAGCATTTT. It encodes CASSVGGSPTEPQHF.